This T cell receptor (beta chain) was documented in a study of vaccination and CD4 T cells after COVID-19. For the study at large: Convalescent donors totaled six males and four females, including two who were Hispanic.

Cultured CD4+ T-cell DNA underwent Oncomine TCR Beta short-read sequencing. Using its own MiXCR run on the PCR reads, TCRdb lists one record per CDR3 protein. The sample consists of about 8,800 distinct CDR3 sequences, 60% of them appearing once. Germline V gene sequence: CDR1 SGHTA, CDR2 FQGNSA. CDR3 size: 14 residues. The germline V and J ends were trimmed by 5 bases and 7 bases, with 15 bases remaining between them. Regarding treatment: approximately 10-day PBMC culture with coronavirus spike peptide pools or control peptides (ViraFEST assay). Before TCRs were sequenced, ViraFEST expanded antigen-specific T cells with peptide pools. The count of this clonotype is one. Its antigen is not known.

This TCR was sampled from a human donor with COVID-19. This chain connects TRBV7-2 to TRBJ1-5, with D maybe TRBD1 (6 bases). This material consisted of cultured CD4+ T cells from blood, taken after SARS-CoV-2 vaccination. The CDR3 protein is CASSRQGSRQPQHF. CDR3 DNA sequence: TGTGCCAGCAGCCGCCAGGGGTCGAGGCAGCCCCAGCATTTT.